The clone carrying this T cell receptor beta chain was detected ten times or more. The antigen is not known. Trimming removed 7 bases at V and 4 bases at J, with 16 bases between. The CDR3 is made up of 14 amino acids. Germline V CDR1 and CDR2: SEHNR, FQNEAQ (reference sequence). Patients showing uncontrolled infection, other autoimmune disease, pregnancy or lactation were ineligible. The data were obtained in a study of T cells in Graves' hyperthyroidism and ophthalmopathy. On the study more broadly: It was at initial diagnosis, before any treatment, that peripheral blood was collected.

Study observations and caveats: Most clonotypes that expanded in the thyroid above 0.001 also showed up in blood.

Researchers took RNA transcripts and amplified the TCR beta CDR3 regions from them. HTBI primers were used for first-round RT-PCR of the TCR CDR3. TCRdb recomputed calls from the multiplex PCR reads with MiXCR, one row per CDR3 protein. In the table there are hundreds of thousands of distinct CDR3 sequences, nearly 20% of which are singletons. Sequencing was carried out using blood. The chain recombines TRBV7-9 with TRBJ1-2; D is unresolved. The receptor's source is a man in his forties with Graves' ophthalmopathy. For the CDR3, the DNA is TGTGCCAGCACCCGCCTGGGCGAGGGCTATGGCTACACCTTC. It encodes CASTRLGEGYGYTF. The variable domain in full, with the rest retrieved from reference TRBV7-9 and TRBJ1-2, is DTGVSQNPRHKITKRGQNVTFRCDPISEHNRLYWYRQTLGQGPEFLTYFQNEAQLEKSRLLSDRFSAERPKGSFSTLEIQRTEQGDSAMYLCASTRLGEGYGYTFGSGTRLTVV.